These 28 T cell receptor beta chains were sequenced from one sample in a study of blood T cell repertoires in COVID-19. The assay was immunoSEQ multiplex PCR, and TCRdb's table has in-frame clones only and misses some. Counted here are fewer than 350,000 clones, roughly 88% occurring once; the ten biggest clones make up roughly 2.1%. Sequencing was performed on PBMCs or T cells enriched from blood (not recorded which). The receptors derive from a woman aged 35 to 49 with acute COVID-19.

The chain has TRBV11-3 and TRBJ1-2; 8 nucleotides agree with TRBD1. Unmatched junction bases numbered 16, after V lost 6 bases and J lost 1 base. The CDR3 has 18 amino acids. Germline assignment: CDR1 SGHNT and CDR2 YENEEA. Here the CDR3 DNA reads TGTGCCAGCAGAGCCGGGACAGGAGCCCCTACAGATAACTATGGCTACACCTTC. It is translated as CASRAGTGAPTDNYGYTF.

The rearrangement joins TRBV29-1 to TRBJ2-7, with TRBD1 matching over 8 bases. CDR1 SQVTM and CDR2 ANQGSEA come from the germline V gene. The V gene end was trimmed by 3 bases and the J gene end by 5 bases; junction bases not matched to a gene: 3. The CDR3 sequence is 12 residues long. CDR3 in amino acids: CSVDDRGHEQYF. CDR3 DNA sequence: TGCAGCGTTGACGACAGGGGCCACGAGCAGTACTTC.

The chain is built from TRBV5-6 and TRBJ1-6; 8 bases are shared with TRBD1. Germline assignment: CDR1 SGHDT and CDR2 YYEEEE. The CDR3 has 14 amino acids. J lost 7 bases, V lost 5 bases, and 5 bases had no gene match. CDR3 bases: TGTGCCAGCAGGTTCAGGGGGCTCAATTCACCCCTCCACTTT. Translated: CASRFRGLNSPLHF.

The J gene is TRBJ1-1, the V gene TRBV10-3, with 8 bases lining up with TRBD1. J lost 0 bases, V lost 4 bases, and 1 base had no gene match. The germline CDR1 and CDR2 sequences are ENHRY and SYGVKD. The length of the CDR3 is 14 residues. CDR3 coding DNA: TGTGCCATCAGTGGGACAGGGTTGAACACTGAAGCTTTCTTT. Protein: CAISGTGLNTEAFF.

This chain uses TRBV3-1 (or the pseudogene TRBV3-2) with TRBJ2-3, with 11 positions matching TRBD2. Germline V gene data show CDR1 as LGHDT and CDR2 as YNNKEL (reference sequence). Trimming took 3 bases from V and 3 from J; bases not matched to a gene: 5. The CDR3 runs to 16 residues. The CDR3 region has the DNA TGTGCCAGCAGCCAGTTAGCGGGAGGGAGGACAGATACGCAGTATTTT. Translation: CASSQLAGGRTDTQYF.

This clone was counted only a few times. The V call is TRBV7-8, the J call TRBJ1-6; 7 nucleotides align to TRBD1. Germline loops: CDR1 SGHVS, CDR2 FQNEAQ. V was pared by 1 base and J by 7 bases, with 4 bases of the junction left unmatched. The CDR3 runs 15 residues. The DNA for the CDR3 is TGTGCCAGCAGCTTAGGACAGGGTTACAATTCACCCCTCCACTTT. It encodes CASSLGQGYNSPLHF.

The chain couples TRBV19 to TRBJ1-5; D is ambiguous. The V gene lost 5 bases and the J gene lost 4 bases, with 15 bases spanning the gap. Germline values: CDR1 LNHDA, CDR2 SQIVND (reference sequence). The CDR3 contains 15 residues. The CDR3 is CASSSSVSDNQPQHF. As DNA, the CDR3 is TGTGCCAGTAGTTCGAGTGTCAGCGATAATCAGCCCCAGCATTTT.

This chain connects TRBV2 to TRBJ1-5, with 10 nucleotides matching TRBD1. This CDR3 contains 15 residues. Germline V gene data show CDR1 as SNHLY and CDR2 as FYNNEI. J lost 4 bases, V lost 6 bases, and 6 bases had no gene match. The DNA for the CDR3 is TGTGCCAGCAGCGAGTCGGGACAGGGGAATCAGCCCCAGCATTTT. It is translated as CASSESGQGNQPQHF.

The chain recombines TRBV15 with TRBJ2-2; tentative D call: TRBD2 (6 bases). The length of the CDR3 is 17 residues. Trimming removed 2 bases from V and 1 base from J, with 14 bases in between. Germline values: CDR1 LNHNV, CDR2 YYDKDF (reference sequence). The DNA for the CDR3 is TGTGCCACCAGCAGAATTCTAGTTAGCGGGAACACCGGGGAGCTGTTTTTT. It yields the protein CATSRILVSGNTGELFF.

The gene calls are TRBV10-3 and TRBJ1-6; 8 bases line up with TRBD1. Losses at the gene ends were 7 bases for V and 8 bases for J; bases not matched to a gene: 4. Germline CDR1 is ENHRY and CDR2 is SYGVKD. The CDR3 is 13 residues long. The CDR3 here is CAIKGQDYSPLHF. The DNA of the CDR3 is TGTGCCATCAAGGGACAGGACTATTCACCCCTCCACTTT.

The CDR3 region has the DNA TGCGCCAGCAGCCAAGTAGGACAAAAGGGTGGCTACACCTTC. Translating it yields CASSQVGQKGGYTF. This chain connects TRBV4-1 to TRBJ1-2; tentative D call: TRBD1 (5 bases). The CDR3 contains 14 residues. CDR1 and CDR2 (germline): MGHRA, YSYEKL. Trimming removed 1 base from V and 7 bases from J, with 13 bases in between.

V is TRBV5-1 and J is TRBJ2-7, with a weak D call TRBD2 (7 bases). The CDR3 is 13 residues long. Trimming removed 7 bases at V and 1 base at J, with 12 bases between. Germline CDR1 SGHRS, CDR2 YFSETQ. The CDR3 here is CASGGGKSYEQYF. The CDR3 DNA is TGCGCCAGCGGGGGGGGCAAGTCCTACGAGCAGTACTTC.

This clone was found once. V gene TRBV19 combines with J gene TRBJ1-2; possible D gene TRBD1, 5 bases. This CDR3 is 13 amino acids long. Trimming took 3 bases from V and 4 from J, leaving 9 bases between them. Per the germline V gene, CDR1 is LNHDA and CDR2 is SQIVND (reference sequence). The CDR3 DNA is TGTGCCAGTAGTATGGGGCGGCTCTATGGCTACACCTTC. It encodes CASSMGRLYGYTF. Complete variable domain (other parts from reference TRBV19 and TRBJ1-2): DGGITQSPKYLFRKEGQNVTLSCEQNLNHDAMYWYRQDPGQGLRLIYYSQIVNDFQKGDIAEGYSVSREKKESFPLTVTSAQKNPTAFYLCASSMGRLYGYTFGSGTRLTVV.

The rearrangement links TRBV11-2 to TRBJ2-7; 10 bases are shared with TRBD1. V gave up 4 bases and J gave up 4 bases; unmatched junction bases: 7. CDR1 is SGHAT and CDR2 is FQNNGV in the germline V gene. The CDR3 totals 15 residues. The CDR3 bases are TGTGCCAGCAGCTACCCGACAGGGGGCTATTACGAGCAGTACTTC. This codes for CASSYPTGGYYEQYF.

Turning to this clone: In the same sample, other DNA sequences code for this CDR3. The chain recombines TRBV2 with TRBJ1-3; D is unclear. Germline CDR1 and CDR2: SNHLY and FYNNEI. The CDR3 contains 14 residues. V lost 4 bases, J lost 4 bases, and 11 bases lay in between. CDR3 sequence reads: CASSAEGAGNTIYF. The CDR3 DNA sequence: TGTGCCAGCAGTGCCGAGGGAGCCGGAAACACCATATATTTT.

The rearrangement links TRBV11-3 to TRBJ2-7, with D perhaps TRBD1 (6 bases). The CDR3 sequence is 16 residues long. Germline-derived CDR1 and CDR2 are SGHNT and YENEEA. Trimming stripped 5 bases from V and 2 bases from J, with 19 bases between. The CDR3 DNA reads TGTGCCAGCAGCCCGCATGGGGGCCGAACCACCTACGAGCAGTACTTC. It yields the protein CASSPHGGRTTYEQYF. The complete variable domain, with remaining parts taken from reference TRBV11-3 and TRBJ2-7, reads EAGVVQSPRYKIIEKKQPVAFWCNPISGHNTLYWYLQNLGQGPELLIRYENEEAVDDSQLPKDRFSAERLKGVDSTLKIQPAELGDSAVYLCASSPHGGRTTYEQYFGPGTRLTVT.

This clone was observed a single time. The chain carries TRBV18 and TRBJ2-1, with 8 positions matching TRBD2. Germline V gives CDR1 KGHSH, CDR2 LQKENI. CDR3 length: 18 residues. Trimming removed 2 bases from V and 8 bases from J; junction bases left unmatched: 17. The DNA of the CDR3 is TGTGCCAGCTCACCATTGACCCCGGGACTAGGGAGGGCCGATGAGCAGTTCTTC. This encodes CASSPLTPGLGRADEQFF. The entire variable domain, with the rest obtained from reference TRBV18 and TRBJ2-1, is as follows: NAGVMQNPRHLVRRRGQEARLRCSPMKGHSHVYWYRQLPEEGLKFMVYLQKENIIDESGMPKERFSAEFPKEGPSILRIQQVVRGDSAAYFCASSPLTPGLGRADEQFFGPGTRLTVL.

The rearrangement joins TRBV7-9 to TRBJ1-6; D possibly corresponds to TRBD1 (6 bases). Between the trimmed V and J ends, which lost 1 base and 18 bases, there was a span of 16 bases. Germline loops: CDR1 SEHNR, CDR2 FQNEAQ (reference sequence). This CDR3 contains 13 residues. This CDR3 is CASSLGDIAIPHF. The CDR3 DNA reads TGTGCCAGCAGCTTAGGGGACATCGCAATTCCCCACTTT. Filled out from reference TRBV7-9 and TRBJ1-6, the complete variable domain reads DTGVSQNPRHKITKRGQNVTFRCDPISEHNRLYWYRQTLGQGPEFLTYFQNEAQLEKSRLLSDRFSAERPKGSFSTLEIQRTEQGDSAMYLCASSLGDIAIPHFGNGTRLTVT.

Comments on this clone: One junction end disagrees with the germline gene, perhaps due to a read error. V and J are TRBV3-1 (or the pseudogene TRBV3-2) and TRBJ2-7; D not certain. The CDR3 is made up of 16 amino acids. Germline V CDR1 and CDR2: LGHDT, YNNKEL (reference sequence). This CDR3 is CASRRERHILSHEQYF. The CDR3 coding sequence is TGTGCCAGCAGGCGAGAACGACATATCCTCTCCCACGAGCAGTACTTC.

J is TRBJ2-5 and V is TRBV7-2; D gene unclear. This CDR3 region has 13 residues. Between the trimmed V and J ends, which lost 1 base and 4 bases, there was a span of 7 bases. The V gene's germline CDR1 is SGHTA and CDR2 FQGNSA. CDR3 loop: CASSLGRRETQYF. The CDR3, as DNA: TGTGCCAGCAGCTTAGGGAGAAGAGAGACCCAGTACTTC.

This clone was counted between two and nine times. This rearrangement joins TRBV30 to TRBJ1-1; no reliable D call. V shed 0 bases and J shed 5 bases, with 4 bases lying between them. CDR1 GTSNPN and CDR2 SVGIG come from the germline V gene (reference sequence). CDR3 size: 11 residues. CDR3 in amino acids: CAWSVQTEAFF. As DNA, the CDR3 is TGTGCCTGGAGTGTACAGACTGAAGCTTTCTTT.

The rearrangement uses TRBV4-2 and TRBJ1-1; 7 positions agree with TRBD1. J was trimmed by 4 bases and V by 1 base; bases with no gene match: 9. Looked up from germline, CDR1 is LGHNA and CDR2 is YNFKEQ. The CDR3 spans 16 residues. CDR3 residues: CASSQARQGRSTEAFF. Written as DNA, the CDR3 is TGTGCCAGCAGCCAAGCTCGACAGGGAAGGTCCACTGAAGCTTTCTTT.

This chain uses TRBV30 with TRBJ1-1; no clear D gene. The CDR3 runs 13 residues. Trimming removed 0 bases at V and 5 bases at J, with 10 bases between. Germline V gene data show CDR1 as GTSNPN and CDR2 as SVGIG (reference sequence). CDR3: CAWSVRVWTEAFF. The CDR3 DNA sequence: TGTGCCTGGAGTGTTCGGGTTTGGACTGAAGCTTTCTTT.

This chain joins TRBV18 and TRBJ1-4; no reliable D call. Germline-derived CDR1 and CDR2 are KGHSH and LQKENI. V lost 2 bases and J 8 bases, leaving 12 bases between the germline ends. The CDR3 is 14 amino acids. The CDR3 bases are TGTGCCAGCTCACCAGGCGGACTATGGGAAAAACTGTTTTTT. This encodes CASSPGGLWEKLFF.

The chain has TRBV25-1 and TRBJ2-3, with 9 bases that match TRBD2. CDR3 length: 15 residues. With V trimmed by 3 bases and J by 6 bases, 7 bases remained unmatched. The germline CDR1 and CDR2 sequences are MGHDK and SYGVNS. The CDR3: CASSEGGGDWDTQYF. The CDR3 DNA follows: TGTGCCAGCAGTGAGGGCGGGGGGGATTGGGATACGCAGTATTTT. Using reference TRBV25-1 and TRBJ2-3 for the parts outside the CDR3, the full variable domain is EADIYQTPRYLVIGTGKKITLECSQTMGHDKMYWYQQDPGMELHLIHYSYGVNSTEKGDLSSESTVSRIRTEHFPLTLESARPSHTSQYLCASSEGGGDWDTQYFGPGTRLTVL.

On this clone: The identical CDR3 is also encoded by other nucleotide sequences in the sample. CDR3 nucleotide sequence: TGTGCCAGCAGTTATAGCGGGGGGAACAATGAGCAGTTCTTC. Translated, it gives CASSYSGGNNEQFF. The chain joins TRBV6-5 to TRBJ2-1, with TRBD2 matching 10 bases. The CDR3 is 14 residues long. Germline CDR1 reads MNHEY; CDR2 reads SVGAGI. V shed 3 bases, J shed 5 bases, and the junction held 1 base outside the gene matches.

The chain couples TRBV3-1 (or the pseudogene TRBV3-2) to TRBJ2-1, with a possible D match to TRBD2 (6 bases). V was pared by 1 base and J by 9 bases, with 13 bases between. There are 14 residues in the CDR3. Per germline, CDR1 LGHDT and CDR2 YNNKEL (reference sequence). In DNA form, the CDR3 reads TGTGCCAGCAGCCAAGGGGTTGGGAGGATTGAGCAGTTCTTC. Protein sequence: CASSQGVGRIEQFF.

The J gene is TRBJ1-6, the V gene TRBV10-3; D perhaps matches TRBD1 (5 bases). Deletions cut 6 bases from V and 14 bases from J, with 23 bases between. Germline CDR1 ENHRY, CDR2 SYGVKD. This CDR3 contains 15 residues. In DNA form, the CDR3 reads TGTGCCATCAGCCCTAATCCACAGGCATCCTCTGCCCTCCACTTT. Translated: CAISPNPQASSALHF.